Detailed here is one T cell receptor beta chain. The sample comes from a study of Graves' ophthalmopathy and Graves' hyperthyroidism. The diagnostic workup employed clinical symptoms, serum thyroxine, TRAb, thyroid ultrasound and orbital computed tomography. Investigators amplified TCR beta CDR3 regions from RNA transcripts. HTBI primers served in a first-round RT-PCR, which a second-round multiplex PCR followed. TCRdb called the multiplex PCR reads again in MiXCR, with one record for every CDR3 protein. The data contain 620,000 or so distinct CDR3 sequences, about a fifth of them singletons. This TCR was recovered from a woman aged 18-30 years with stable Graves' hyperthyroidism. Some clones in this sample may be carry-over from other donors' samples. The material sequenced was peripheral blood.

The CDR3 region is CASSGWVREQYF. CDR3 nucleotide sequence: TGTGCCAGCAGTGGATGGGTGCGCGAGCAGTACTTC. The V gene is TRBV6-1, the J gene TRBJ2-7; D gene ambiguous. Germline V gene sequence: CDR1 MNHNS, CDR2 SASEGT. The V gene lost 4 bases and the J gene lost 6 bases, with 10 bases spanning the gap. This CDR3 is 12 amino acids long.